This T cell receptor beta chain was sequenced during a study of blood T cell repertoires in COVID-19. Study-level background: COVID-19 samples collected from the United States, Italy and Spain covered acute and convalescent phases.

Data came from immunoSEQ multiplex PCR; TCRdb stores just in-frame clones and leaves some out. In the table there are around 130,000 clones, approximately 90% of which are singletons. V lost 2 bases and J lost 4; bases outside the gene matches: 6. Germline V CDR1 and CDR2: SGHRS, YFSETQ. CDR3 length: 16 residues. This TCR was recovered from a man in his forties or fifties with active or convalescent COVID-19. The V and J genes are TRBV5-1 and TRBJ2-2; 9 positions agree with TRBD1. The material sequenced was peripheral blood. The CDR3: CASSLTLTGGTGELFF. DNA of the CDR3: TGCGCCAGCAGCTTAACTTTGACAGGGGGCACCGGGGAGCTGTTTTTT. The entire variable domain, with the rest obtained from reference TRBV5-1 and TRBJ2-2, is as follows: KAGVTQTPRYLIKTRGQQVTLSCSPISGHRSVSWYQQTPGQGLQFLFEYFSETQRNKGNFPGRFSGRQFSNSRSEMNVSTLELGDSALYLCASSLTLTGGTGELFFGEGSRLTVL.